The 17 T cell receptor beta chains in this list originate from one sample, sequenced in a study of blood T cell repertoires in COVID-19. Data came from immunoSEQ multiplex PCR; TCRdb stores just in-frame clones and leaves some out. This sample carries hundreds of thousands of clones, roughly 85% of them seen once, and the ten largest clones take 4% to 6%. Specimen: peripheral blood. The source is a man aged 45-60 years with COVID-19, enrolled during active disease.

This clone was counted a single time. The chain joins TRBV28 to TRBJ2-7; TRBD1 matches at 8 bases. The junction had 5 bases not matched to a gene; V was cut back by 4 bases and J by 0 bases. There are 15 residues in the CDR3. CDR1 and CDR2 from the germline V gene are MDHEN and SYDVKM. The CDR3 spells CASSSGQAVSYEQYF. The CDR3 DNA reads as TGTGCCAGCAGTTCGGGACAGGCCGTCTCCTACGAGCAGTACTTC.

This clone was detected a few times. This sequence joins TRBV28 and TRBJ1-1; D ambiguous. The CDR3 length is 13 residues. V lost 5 bases and J 11 bases, leaving 18 bases between the germline ends. CDR1 and CDR2 from the germline V gene are MDHEN and SYDVKM. The CDR3 loop reads CASSPPDHERAFF. In DNA, the CDR3 is TGTGCCAGCAGTCCGCCTGACCACGAGCGGGCTTTCTTT.

V and J are TRBV29-1 and TRBJ2-1; 9 bases are shared with TRBD2. CDR1 is SQVTM and CDR2 is ANQGSEA in the germline V gene. The CDR3 loop spans 16 amino acids. V was pared by 3 bases and J by 8 bases, with 14 bases of the junction left unmatched. The CDR3 DNA follows: TGCAGCGTTGAGGGGGGGACTAGCTGGAGAGGGCATGAGCAGTTCTTC. Encoded protein: CSVEGGTSWRGHEQFF.

V and J are TRBV28 and TRBJ2-1, with TRBD2 matching 9 bases. J gave up 4 bases and V 2 bases, and 3 bases lay outside the gene matches. This CDR3 has 15 amino acids. CDR1 is MDHEN, CDR2 SYDVKM, per germline. Here the CDR3 reads CASSLRGGAYNEQFF. The CDR3 DNA reads as TGTGCCAGCAGTTTACGCGGGGGGGCTTACAATGAGCAGTTCTTC.

The chain joins TRBV19 to TRBJ2-3, with 13 nucleotides matching TRBD2. The CDR3 consists of 16 residues. V dropped 10 bases and J dropped 0; count of bases not matched to a gene: 7. Germline CDR1 is LNHDA and CDR2 is SQIVND (reference sequence). The CDR3 loop reads CATTGTSGASTDTQYF. The CDR3 DNA sequence: TGTGCCACAACCGGGACTAGCGGGGCAAGCACAGATACGCAGTATTTT.

The rearrangement links TRBV5-4 to TRBJ1-1; TRBD1 agrees at 8 bases. Germline CDR1 SGHNT, CDR2 YYREEE (reference sequence). The J segment lost 1 base and the V segment lost 0 bases, leaving 5 bases of the junction unmatched. There are 16 residues in the CDR3. In nucleotides, the CDR3 is TGTGCCAGCAGCTTGGGGTTGGGGACAGGGAACACTGAAGCTTTCTTT. Translation: CASSLGLGTGNTEAFF.

This clone has only a few counts. V gene TRBV2 combines with J gene TRBJ2-5; D perhaps matches TRBD2 (5 bases). The ends were cut back, 1 base at V and 9 bases at J, with 12 bases in the middle. Germline V gene lookup returns CDR1 SNHLY and CDR2 FYNNEI. CDR3 size: 13 residues. The CDR3 nucleotides read TGTGCCAGCAGTGAAGGACTGAACGGGGCCCAGTACTTC. It specifies CASSEGLNGAQYF.

The chain employs TRBV6-6 and TRBJ1-4; TRBD1 might be the D (5 bases). The germline V gene encodes CDR1 MNHNY and CDR2 SVGAGI (reference sequence). Between the trimmed V and J ends, which lost 2 bases and 8 bases, there was a span of 15 bases. This CDR3 has 15 residues. CDR3: CASSYQGGSSEKLFF. The CDR3 DNA reads TGTGCCAGCAGTTACCAGGGCGGGAGCTCCGAAAAACTGTTTTTT.

V is TRBV19 and J is TRBJ1-6; 7 bases are a match to TRBD1. The germline V gene encodes CDR1 LNHDA and CDR2 SQIVND (reference sequence). V dropped 6 bases and J dropped 5; count of bases not matched to a gene: 4. This CDR3 spans 14 amino acids. The CDR3: CASSDRDNNSPLHF. In nucleotides, the CDR3 is TGTGCCAGTAGCGACAGGGATAATAATTCACCCCTCCACTTT.

The V gene is TRBV11-2, the J gene TRBJ1-1; a weak D match, TRBD1 (5 bases). The CDR3 spans 14 residues. CDR1 and CDR2 from the germline V gene are SGHAT and FQNNGV. The ends were cut back, 6 bases at V and 4 bases at J, with 15 bases in the middle. Here the CDR3 DNA reads TGTGCCAGCAGGGTGGGTCTGCAGGGCACTGAAGCTTTCTTT. As protein: CASRVGLQGTEAFF.

The J gene is TRBJ2-6, the V gene TRBV9; D is uncertain. This CDR3 has 15 amino acids. Germline CDR1 is SGDLS and CDR2 is YYNGEE. V lost 0 bases to trimming and J lost 4 bases, with 8 bases between them. Written as DNA, the CDR3 is TGTGCCAGCAGCGTAGTCTCCGGGGGGGCCAACGTCCTGACTTTC. It translates to CASSVVSGGANVLTF.

This chain joins TRBV28 and TRBJ2-2; 11 positions match TRBD2. CDR3 size: 18 residues. Germline V gene lookup returns CDR1 MDHEN and CDR2 SYDVKM. Trimming cost V 0 bases and J 4 bases; bases outside gene matches: 7. The CDR3 coding sequence is TGTGCCAGCAGTTTATGGAGTAGCGGGGGGGCCGGCACCGGGGAGCTGTTTTTT. This sequence encodes CASSLWSSGGAGTGELFF.

The rearrangement uses TRBV5-4 and TRBJ1-3; a weak D match, TRBD1 (5 bases). The CDR3 extends over 16 amino acids. CDR1 is SGHNT, CDR2 YYREEE, per germline (reference sequence). Trimming pared 0 bases from V and 1 base from J, leaving 11 bases between. CDR3 protein: CASSLVGGGSGNTIYF. The DNA for the CDR3 is TGTGCCAGCAGCTTGGTCGGGGGTGGTTCTGGAAACACCATATATTTT.

V gene TRBV13 combines with J gene TRBJ2-7; weak D call: TRBD1 (6 bases). The CDR3 is 13 amino acids. The germline gives CDR1 PRHDT, CDR2 FYEKMQ (reference sequence). V was shortened by 3 bases and J by 2 bases, with 8 bases between the two germline ends. The CDR3 reads CASSFQGTYEQYF. Here the CDR3 DNA reads TGTGCCAGCAGCTTCCAGGGGACCTACGAGCAGTACTTC.

The chain uses TRBV9 and TRBJ2-1, with 8 bases lining up with TRBD2. From germline, CDR1 is SGDLS and CDR2 YYNGEE. The CDR3 is made up of 16 amino acids. J was trimmed by 4 bases and V by 0 bases; bases with no gene match: 6. CDR3 region: CASSVAHQRGYNEQFF. The CDR3 nucleotides read TGTGCCAGCAGCGTAGCTCATCAGCGGGGGTACAATGAGCAGTTCTTC.

This clone was seen a single time. This rearrangement joins TRBV7-8 to TRBJ1-2; D uncertain. Between the trimmed V and J ends, which lost 4 bases and 8 bases, there was a span of 23 bases. The CDR3 is made up of 16 amino acids. Germline CDR1 SGHVS, CDR2 FQNEAQ. The CDR3 DNA reads TGTGCCAGCAGCTCCGTCTTGATGTCGGCGGGATTGGGCTACACCTTC. Its translation is CASSSVLMSAGLGYTF.

The rearrangement joins TRBV5-4 to TRBJ1-1; D gene ambiguous. The CDR3 sequence is 15 residues long. From germline, CDR1 is SGHNT and CDR2 YYREEE (reference sequence). Trimming took 2 bases from V and 0 from J, leaving 11 bases between them. The CDR3 spells CASSFSANMNTEAFF. CDR3 in DNA: TGTGCCAGCAGCTTTTCCGCTAATATGAACACTGAAGCTTTCTTT.